Presented here are 9 T cell receptor beta chains from one specimen sequenced in a study of shared clonotypes between healthy human individuals. Profiled with immunoSEQ multiplex PCR; TCRdb holds only in-frame clones, not every one. The table has roughly 1,000,000 clones, about four fifths seen once. The sequencing sample was made of memory CD4+ T cells from PBMCs. Stated subset: CD45RA-negative fraction. These receptors came from a man younger than 35 in good health. Some clones in this sample may be carry-over from other donors' samples.

This clone was seen just once. The rearrangement links TRBV5-4 to TRBJ2-2; D is possibly TRBD1 (6 bases). Trimming cost V 0 bases and J 9 bases, with 9 bases left between them. Germline CDR1 SGHNT, CDR2 YYREEE (reference sequence). CDR3 length: 13 amino acids. The CDR3 protein is CASSLDGDRELFF. The DNA for the CDR3 is TGTGCCAGCAGCTTGGATGGGGACAGGGAGCTGTTTTTT.

This sequence joins TRBV4-2 and TRBJ2-5; the match to TRBD2 covers 13 bases. Trimming cost V 1 base and J 3 bases; bases outside gene matches: 2. Germline loops: CDR1 LGHNA, CDR2 YNFKEQ. The CDR3 is made up of 16 amino acids. The CDR3 region is CASSQVGTSGKETQYF. The CDR3 DNA reads as TGTGCCAGCAGCCAAGTGGGGACTAGCGGGAAAGAGACCCAGTACTTC.

The chain is built from TRBV7-3 and TRBJ2-7; the D gene is possibly TRBD2 (6 bases). Germline V gene sequence: CDR1 SGHTA, CDR2 FQGTGA. V was clipped by 2 bases and J by 1 base, with 18 bases between them. This CDR3 spans 17 amino acids. CDR3 protein: CASSLVVMGGGSYEQYF. The CDR3 DNA is TGTGCCAGCAGCTTAGTTGTAATGGGAGGTGGATCCTACGAGCAGTACTTC.

This clone showed up just a few times. J is TRBJ1-2 and V is TRBV5-4, with a weak D call TRBD1 (6 bases). Germline assignment: CDR1 SGHNT and CDR2 YYREEE (reference sequence). The CDR3 totals 15 residues. Trimming shortened V by 4 bases and J by 2 bases, and 15 bases separated the two germline ends. CDR3 sequence (DNA): TGTGCCAGCAGCCGGAGGGGGGAGGGCAACTATGGCTACACCTTC. This codes for CASSRRGEGNYGYTF.

Here the CDR3 reads CASSFSRGREQYF. Here the CDR3 DNA reads TGTGCCAGCAGCTTTAGTCGGGGGAGGGAGCAGTACTTC. This chain uses TRBV7-3 with TRBJ2-7, with D possibly matching TRBD2 (6 bases). This CDR3 has 13 residues. V was pared by 3 bases and J by 7 bases, with 13 bases between. The germline V gene has CDR1 SGHTA and CDR2 FQGTGA. The variable domain in full, completed from reference TRBV7-3 and TRBJ2-7, reads GAGVSQTPSNKVTEKGKYVELRCDPISGHTALYWYRQSLGQGPEFLIYFQGTGAADDSGLPNDRFFAVRPEGSVSTLKIQRTERGDSAVYLCASSFSRGREQYFGPGTRLTVT.

The chain couples TRBV10-1 to TRBJ2-7; 9 nucleotides agree with TRBD1. Germline V gene data show CDR1 as WNHNN and CDR2 as SYGVQD (reference sequence). The CDR3 consists of 15 residues. Germline trimming cut 8 bases from V and 5 bases from J; bases unmatched to any gene: 13. As DNA, the CDR3 is TGCGCCAGCGCCCGGACGGGACAGGGTAGCCACGAGCAGTACTTC. Protein: CASARTGQGSHEQYF.

CDR3 in DNA: TGTGCCAGCAGTGGGGACTGGCAAGAGACCCAGTACTTC. Translating gives CASSGDWQETQYF. The V and J genes are TRBV2 and TRBJ2-5; a weak D match, TRBD2 (6 bases). Germline CDR1 reads SNHLY; CDR2 reads FYNNEI. The CDR3 runs 13 residues. The V and J ends lost 4 bases and 2 bases respectively, with 8 bases between them.

Regarding this clone: A read error is the likely source, as a far larger clone sits one nucleotide away. The rearrangement uses TRBV5-6 and TRBJ2-7; TRBD1 aligns across 11 bases. The V segment lost 4 bases and the J segment 1 base; nucleotides outside the gene matches: 1. This CDR3 has 14 amino acids. Germline V gene lookup returns CDR1 SGHDT and CDR2 YYEEEE. The CDR3 nucleotides read TGTGCCAGCAGCCGGGACAGGGGGTCCTACGAGCAGTACTTC. Protein: CASSRDRGSYEQYF.

The rearrangement links TRBV28 to TRBJ1-5; no definite D call. Germline CDR1 and CDR2: MDHEN and SYDVKM. The CDR3 runs to 13 residues. Trimming removed 3 bases at V and 4 bases at J, with 7 bases between. The CDR3 DNA is TGTGCCAGCAGTTTCATCCCAAATCAGCCCCAGCATTTT. As protein: CASSFIPNQPQHF.